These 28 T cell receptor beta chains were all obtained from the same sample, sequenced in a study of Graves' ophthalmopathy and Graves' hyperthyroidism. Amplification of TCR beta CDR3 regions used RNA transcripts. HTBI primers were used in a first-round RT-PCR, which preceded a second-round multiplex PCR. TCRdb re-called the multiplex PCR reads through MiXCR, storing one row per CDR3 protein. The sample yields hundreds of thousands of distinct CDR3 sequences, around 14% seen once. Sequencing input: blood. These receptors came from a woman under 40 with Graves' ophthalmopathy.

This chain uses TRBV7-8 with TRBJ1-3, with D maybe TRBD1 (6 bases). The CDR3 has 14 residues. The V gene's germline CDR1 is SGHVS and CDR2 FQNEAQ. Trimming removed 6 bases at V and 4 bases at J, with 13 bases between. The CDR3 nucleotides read TGTGCCAGCAGAGGGGGGGGGAGAGGAAACACCATATATTTT. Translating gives CASRGGGRGNTIYF. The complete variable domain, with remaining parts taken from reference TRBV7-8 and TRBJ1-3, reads GAGVSQSPRYKVAKRGQDVALRCDPISGHVSLFWYQQALGQGPEFLTYFQNEAQLDKSGLPSDRFFAERPEGSVSTLKIQRTQQEDSAVYLCASRGGGRGNTIYFGEGSWLTVV.

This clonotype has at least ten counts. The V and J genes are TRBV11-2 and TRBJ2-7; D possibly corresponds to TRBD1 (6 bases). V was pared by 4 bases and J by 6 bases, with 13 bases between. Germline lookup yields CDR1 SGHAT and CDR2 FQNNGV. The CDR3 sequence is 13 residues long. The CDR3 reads CASSSDRSPEQYF. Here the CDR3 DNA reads TGTGCCAGCAGCTCAGACAGGTCCCCCGAGCAGTACTTC.

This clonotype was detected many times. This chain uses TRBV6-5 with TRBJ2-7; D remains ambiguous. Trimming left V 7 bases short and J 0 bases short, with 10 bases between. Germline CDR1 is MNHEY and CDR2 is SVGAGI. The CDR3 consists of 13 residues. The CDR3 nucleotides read TGTGCCAGCACCCGGACGAGCTCCTACGAGCAGTACTTC. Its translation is CASTRTSSYEQYF.

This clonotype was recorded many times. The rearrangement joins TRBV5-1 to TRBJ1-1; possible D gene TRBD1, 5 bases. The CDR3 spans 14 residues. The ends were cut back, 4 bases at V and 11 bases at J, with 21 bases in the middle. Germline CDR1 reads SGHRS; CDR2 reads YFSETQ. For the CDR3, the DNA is TGCGCCAGCAGCCCGGATGGCAGGCCCGGGGGTGCTTTCTTT. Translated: CASSPDGRPGGAFF.

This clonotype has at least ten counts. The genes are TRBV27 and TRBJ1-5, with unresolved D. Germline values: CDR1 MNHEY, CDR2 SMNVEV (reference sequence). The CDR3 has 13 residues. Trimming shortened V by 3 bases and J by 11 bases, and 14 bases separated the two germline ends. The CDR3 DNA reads TGTGCCAGCAGTTTGGGTCCTCGGTGGGCCCAGCATTTT. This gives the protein CASSLGPRWAQHF.

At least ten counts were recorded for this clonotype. The CDR3 DNA reads TGTGCCAGCAGTGGCTGGACAGGTTTAGTGGAGCAGTACTTC. Protein sequence: CASSGWTGLVEQYF. This sequence joins TRBV6-1 and TRBJ2-7; 7 positions agree with TRBD1. CDR1 MNHNS and CDR2 SASEGT come from the germline V gene. This CDR3 has 14 amino acids. Losses at the gene ends were 4 bases for V and 7 bases for J; bases not matched to a gene: 10.

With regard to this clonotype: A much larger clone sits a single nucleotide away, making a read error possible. In DNA, the CDR3 is TGTGCCAGCAGCTTAAGCTCCGGTTTGTCACACCTCCACTTT. It encodes CASSLSSGLSHLHF. The chain links TRBV11-3 to TRBJ1-6; no definite D call. This CDR3 region has 14 residues. Germline loops: CDR1 SGHNT, CDR2 YENEEA.

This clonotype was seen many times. This CDR3 reads CASTPRTGTTGELFF. CDR3 sequence (DNA): TGTGCCAGCACCCCTCGGACAGGGACCACCGGGGAGCTGTTTTTT. The V and J genes are TRBV6-1 and TRBJ2-2, with 8 nucleotides matching TRBD1. This CDR3 is 15 amino acids long. After removal of 7 bases from V and 4 bases from J, the junction contained 8 bases not matched to a gene. CDR1 and CDR2 from the germline V gene are MNHNS and SASEGT.

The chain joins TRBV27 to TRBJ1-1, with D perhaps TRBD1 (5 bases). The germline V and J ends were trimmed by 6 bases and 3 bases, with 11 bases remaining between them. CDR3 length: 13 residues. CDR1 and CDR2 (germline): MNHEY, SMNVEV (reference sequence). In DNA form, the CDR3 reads TGTGCCAGCAGGGGGCTGGGGTACACTGAAGCTTTCTTT. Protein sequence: CASRGLGYTEAFF.

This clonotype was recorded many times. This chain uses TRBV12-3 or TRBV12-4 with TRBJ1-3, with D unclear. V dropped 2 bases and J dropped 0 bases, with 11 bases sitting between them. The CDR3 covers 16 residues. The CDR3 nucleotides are TGTGCCAGCAGTTTACGGGTCTCGAGCTCTGGAAACACCATATATTTT. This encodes CASSLRVSSSGNTIYF.

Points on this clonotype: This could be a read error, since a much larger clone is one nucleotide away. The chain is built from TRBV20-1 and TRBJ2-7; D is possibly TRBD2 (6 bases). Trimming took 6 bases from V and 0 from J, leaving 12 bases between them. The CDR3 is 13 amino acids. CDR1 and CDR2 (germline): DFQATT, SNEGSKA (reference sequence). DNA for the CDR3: TGCAGTGCCCACGGGGAGGACTCCTACGAGCAGTACTTC. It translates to CSAHGEDSYEQYF.

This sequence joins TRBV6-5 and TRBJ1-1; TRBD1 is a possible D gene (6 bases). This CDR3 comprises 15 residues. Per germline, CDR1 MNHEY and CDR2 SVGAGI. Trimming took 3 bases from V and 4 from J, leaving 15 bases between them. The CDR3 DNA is TGTGCCAGCAGTTATGCGGGGGCAAGAGGCACTGAAGCTTTCTTT. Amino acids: CASSYAGARGTEAFF.

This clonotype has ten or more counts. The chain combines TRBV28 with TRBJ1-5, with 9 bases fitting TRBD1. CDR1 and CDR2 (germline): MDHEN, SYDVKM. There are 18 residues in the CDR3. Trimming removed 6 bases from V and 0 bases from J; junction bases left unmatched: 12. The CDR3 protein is CASRSDRGGDYSNQPQHF. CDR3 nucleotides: TGTGCCAGCAGATCGGACAGGGGAGGGGATTATAGCAATCAGCCCCAGCATTTT.

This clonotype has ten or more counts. CDR3 sequence reads: CASSLGQPQNIQYF. The CDR3 DNA follows: TGTGCCAGCAGTTTGGGACAGCCGCAAAACATTCAGTACTTC. The chain has TRBV28 and TRBJ2-4, with TRBD1 matching over 7 bases. Germline V gene sequence: CDR1 MDHEN, CDR2 SYDVKM. The CDR3 contains 14 residues. After removal of 3 bases from V and 5 bases from J, the junction contained 4 bases not matched to a gene.

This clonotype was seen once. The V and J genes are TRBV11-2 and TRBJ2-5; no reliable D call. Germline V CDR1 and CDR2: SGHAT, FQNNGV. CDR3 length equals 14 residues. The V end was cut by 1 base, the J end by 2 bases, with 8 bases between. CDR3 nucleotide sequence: TGTGCCAGCAGCTTAGCAAGACTTCAAGAGACCCAGTACTTC. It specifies CASSLARLQETQYF.

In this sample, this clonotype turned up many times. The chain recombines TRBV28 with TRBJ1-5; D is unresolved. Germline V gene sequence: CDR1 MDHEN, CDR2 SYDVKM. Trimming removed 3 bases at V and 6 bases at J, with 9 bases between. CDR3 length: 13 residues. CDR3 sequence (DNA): TGTGCCAGCAGTTTCTCGTGGGGTCAGCCCCAGCATTTT. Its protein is CASSFSWGQPQHF. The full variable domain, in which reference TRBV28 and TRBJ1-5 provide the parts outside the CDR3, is DVKVTQSSRYLVKRTGEKVFLECVQDMDHENMFWYRQDPGLGLRLIYFSYDVKMKEKGDIPEGYSVSREKKERFSLILESASTNQTSMYLCASSFSWGQPQHFGDGTRLSIL.

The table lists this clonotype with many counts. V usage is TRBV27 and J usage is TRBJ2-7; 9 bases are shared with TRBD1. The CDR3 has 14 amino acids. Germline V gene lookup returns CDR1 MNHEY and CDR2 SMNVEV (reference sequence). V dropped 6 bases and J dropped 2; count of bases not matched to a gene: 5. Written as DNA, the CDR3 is TGTGCCAGCAGCGGACAGGGGAGCGCCTACGAGCAGTACTTC. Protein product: CASSGQGSAYEQYF.

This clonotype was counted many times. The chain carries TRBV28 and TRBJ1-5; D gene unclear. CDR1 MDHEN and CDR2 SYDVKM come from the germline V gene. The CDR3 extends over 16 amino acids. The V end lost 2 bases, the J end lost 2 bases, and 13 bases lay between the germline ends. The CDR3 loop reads CASSLVVGYGNQPQHF. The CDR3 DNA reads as TGTGCCAGCAGTTTAGTGGTAGGGTACGGCAATCAGCCCCAGCATTTT.

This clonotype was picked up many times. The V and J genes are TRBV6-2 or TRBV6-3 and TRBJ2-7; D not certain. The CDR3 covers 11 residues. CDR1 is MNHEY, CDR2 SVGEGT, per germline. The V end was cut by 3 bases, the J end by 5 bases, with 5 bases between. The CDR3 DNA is TGTGCCAGCAGTTATTTCCACGAGCAGTACTTC. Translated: CASSYFHEQYF.

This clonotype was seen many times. CDR3 in amino acids: CSHGPGRQYQETQYF. CDR3 in DNA: TGCAGCCACGGTCCCGGGAGACAGTACCAAGAGACCCAGTACTTC. The chain combines TRBV29-1 with TRBJ2-5; TRBD2 might be the D (6 bases). V was clipped by 8 bases and J by 0 bases, with 19 bases between them. The CDR3 covers 15 residues. Germline V gene data show CDR1 as SQVTM and CDR2 as ANQGSEA.

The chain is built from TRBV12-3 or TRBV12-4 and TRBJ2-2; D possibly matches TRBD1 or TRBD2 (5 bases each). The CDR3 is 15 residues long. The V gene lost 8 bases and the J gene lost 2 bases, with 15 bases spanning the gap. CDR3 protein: CASGMRGLNTGELFF. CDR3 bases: TGTGCCAGCGGGATGAGGGGATTAAACACCGGGGAGCTGTTTTTT.

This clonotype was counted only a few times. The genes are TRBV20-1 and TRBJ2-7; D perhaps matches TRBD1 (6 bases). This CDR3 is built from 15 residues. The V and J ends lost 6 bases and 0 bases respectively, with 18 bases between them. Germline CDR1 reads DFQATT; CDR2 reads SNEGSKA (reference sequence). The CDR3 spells CSALRTASNSYEQYF. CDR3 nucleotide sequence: TGCAGTGCCCTTAGGACAGCCTCAAACTCCTACGAGCAGTACTTC.

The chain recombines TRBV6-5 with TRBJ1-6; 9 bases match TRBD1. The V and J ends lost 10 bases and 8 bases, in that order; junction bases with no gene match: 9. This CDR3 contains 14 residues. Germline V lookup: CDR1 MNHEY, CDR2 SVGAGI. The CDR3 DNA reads TGTGCCACCACTTCGCGGACAGGGGATTCACCCCTCCACTTT. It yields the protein CATTSRTGDSPLHF.

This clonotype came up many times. In nucleotides, the CDR3 is TGTGCCAGCAGCTTCATCCCGGGACAGGGCTACGAGCAGTACTTC. It translates to CASSFIPGQGYEQYF. The chain employs TRBV28 and TRBJ2-7, with 9 bases identical to TRBD1. The length of the CDR3 is 15 residues. Germline CDR1 reads MDHEN; CDR2 reads SYDVKM. J gave up 3 bases and V 6 bases, and 9 bases lay outside the gene matches.

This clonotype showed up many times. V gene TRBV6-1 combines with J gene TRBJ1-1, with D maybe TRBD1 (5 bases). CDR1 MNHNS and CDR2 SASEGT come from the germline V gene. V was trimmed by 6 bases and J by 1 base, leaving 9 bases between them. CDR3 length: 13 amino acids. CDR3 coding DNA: TGTGCCAGCAGACTAACAGGGAACACTGAAGCTTTCTTT. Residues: CASRLTGNTEAFF.

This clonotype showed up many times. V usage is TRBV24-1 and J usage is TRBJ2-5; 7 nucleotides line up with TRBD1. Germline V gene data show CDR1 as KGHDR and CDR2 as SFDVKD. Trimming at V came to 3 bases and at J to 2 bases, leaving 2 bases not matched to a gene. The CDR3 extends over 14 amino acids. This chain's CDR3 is CATSDRTGQETQYF. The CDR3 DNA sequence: TGTGCCACCAGTGATCGGACAGGACAAGAGACCCAGTACTTC.

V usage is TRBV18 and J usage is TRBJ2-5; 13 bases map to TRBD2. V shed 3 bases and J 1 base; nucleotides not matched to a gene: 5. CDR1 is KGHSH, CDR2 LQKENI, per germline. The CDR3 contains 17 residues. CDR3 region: CASSPSGTSGTQETQYF. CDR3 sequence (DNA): TGTGCCAGCTCACCCTCCGGGACTAGCGGGACCCAAGAGACCCAGTACTTC.

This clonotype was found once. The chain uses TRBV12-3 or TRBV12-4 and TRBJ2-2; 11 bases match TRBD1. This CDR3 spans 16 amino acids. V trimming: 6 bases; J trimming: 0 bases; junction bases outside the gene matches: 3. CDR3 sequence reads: CASRMGQGANTGELFF. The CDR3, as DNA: TGTGCCAGCAGGATGGGACAGGGGGCGAACACCGGGGAGCTGTTTTTT.